The TCR beta chain described here comes from a study of cytomegalovirus exposure and HLA in healthy donors. Study results and caveats: Later analysis indicated greater clonal expansion among HLA-associated TCR beta chains than among equally common other chains. Later on, a genetic analysis was performed. It linked a missense variant in DCLRE1C with V- and J-gene trimming of TCR beta.

13 Jbeta primers and 60 Vbeta primers were used for the PCR. Data came from immunoSEQ multiplex PCR; TCRdb stores just in-frame clones and leaves some out. The sample includes 150,000 to 200,000 clones, about 59% of them seen just once. Germline V gives CDR1 GTSNPN, CDR2 SVGIG (reference sequence). With V trimmed by 2 bases and J by 8 bases, 10 bases remained unmatched. The CDR3 is 16 amino acids. On this clone: Its antigen is as yet unknown.

The chain combines TRBV30 with TRBJ1-6, with TRBD1 matching over 9 bases. Sequencing was done on a sample of PBMCs. The receptor's source is a man in his forties in good health and CMV-seronegative. This CDR3 is CAWSTKPGQGHSPLHF. CDR3 coding DNA: TGTGCCTGGAGTACGAAGCCGGGACAGGGACATTCACCCCTCCACTTT. Full variable domain (rest looked up from reference TRBV30 and TRBJ1-6): SQTIHQWPATLVQPVGSPLSLECTVEGTSNPNLYWYRQAAGRGLQLLFYSVGIGQISSEVPQNLSASRPQDRQFILSSKKLLLSDSGFYLCAWSTKPGQGHSPLHFGNGTRLTVT.